Shown below are 4 T cell receptor beta chains from a single sample sequenced in a study of cytomegalovirus exposure and HLA in healthy donors. PCR was performed using 60 Vbeta and 13 Jbeta primers. Repertoires were generated with immunoSEQ multiplex PCR, while TCRdb's copy carries only in-frame clones and drops some. The sample shows around 120,000 clones, less than 80% of them seen only once. Material for sequencing was PBMCs. The receptors shown here come from a man aged 25 to 45 in good health and CMV-seropositive.

The chain links TRBV7-4 to TRBJ2-5; maybe TRBD1 (6 bases). Germline assignment: CDR1 SGHVT and CDR2 SQSDAQ. Trimming took 1 base from V and 5 from J, leaving 11 bases between them. There are 14 residues in the CDR3. CDR3 sequence (DNA): TGTGCCAGCAGCTTAGTTACAGGGCGGGAGACCCAGTACTTC. It yields the protein CASSLVTGRETQYF.

The rearrangement uses TRBV28 and TRBJ1-4, with D uncertain. The CDR3 spans 14 residues. Germline lookup yields CDR1 MDHEN and CDR2 SYDVKM. Trimming cost V 0 bases and J 5 bases, with 7 bases left between them. CDR3 in DNA: TGTGCCAGCAGTTTATGGTTATTGAATGAAAAACTGTTTTTT. This encodes CASSLWLLNEKLFF.

The chain links TRBV7-8 to TRBJ1-4, with D possibly being TRBD1 (6 bases). V lost 5 bases, J lost 5 bases, and 15 bases lay in between. The length of the CDR3 is 15 residues. In germline, CDR1 is SGHVS, CDR2 FQNEAQ. CDR3 bases: TGTGCCAGCAGCCCCTCGGGACAACCCAATGAAAAACTGTTTTTT. As protein: CASSPSGQPNEKLFF.

This sequence joins TRBV7-9 and TRBJ2-7; 7 nucleotides agree with TRBD1. J lost 6 bases, V lost 1 base, and 6 bases had no gene match. The CDR3 sequence is 14 residues long. Germline values: CDR1 SEHNR, CDR2 FQNEAQ (reference sequence). The CDR3 region has the DNA TGTGCCAGCAGCTTAGGCCCCAGGGGGAGCGAGCAGTACTTC. Translation: CASSLGPRGSEQYF. Full variable domain (missing parts from reference TRBV7-9 and TRBJ2-7): DTGVSQNPRHKITKRGQNVTFRCDPISEHNRLYWYRQTLGQGPEFLTYFQNEAQLEKSRLLSDRFSAERPKGSFSTLEIQRTEQGDSAMYLCASSLGPRGSEQYFGPGTRLTVT.